These 23 T cell receptor beta chains share one sample of origin, sequenced in a study of blood T cell repertoires in COVID-19. Profiled with immunoSEQ multiplex PCR; TCRdb holds only in-frame clones, not every one. The table lists nearly 110,000 clones, about 82% of them singletons. The sample taken for sequencing was peripheral blood. These TCRs come from an elderly man with COVID-19, enrolled during active disease.

This sequence joins TRBV28 and TRBJ1-2; 9 nucleotides align to TRBD1. Germline trimming cut 6 bases from V and 7 bases from J; bases unmatched to any gene: 12. The CDR3 contains 15 residues. Germline V lookup: CDR1 MDHEN, CDR2 SYDVKM. The CDR3 DNA is TGTGCCAGCAGATACCCGGGACAGGGTCGCGGTGGCTACACCTTC. Translating it yields CASRYPGQGRGGYTF.

V and J are TRBV29-1 and TRBJ1-1; maybe TRBD1 (5 bases). Between the trimmed V and J ends, which lost 4 bases and 1 base, there was a span of 13 bases. This CDR3 has 14 amino acids. Germline V gives CDR1 SQVTM, CDR2 ANQGSEA. The CDR3 DNA reads TGCAGCGTTGTAAGACATGGGGCGAACACTGAAGCTTTCTTT. It specifies CSVVRHGANTEAFF.

The rearrangement links TRBV7-9 to TRBJ2-7, with a tentative D call TRBD1 (6 bases). V was clipped by 5 bases and J by 1 base, with 12 bases between them. The germline V gene has CDR1 SEHNR and CDR2 FQNEAQ (reference sequence). The CDR3 is 14 residues long. The CDR3 here is CASSAQGPSYEQYF. The DNA of the CDR3 is TGTGCCAGCAGCGCACAGGGACCATCCTACGAGCAGTACTTC. The whole variable domain, filled in from reference TRBV7-9 and TRBJ2-7, reads DTGVSQNPRHKITKRGQNVTFRCDPISEHNRLYWYRQTLGQGPEFLTYFQNEAQLEKSRLLSDRFSAERPKGSFSTLEIQRTEQGDSAMYLCASSAQGPSYEQYFGPGTRLTVT.

This chain joins TRBV5-6 and TRBJ1-2; 8 nucleotides agree with TRBD1. The CDR3 runs 13 residues. The germline CDR1 and CDR2 sequences are SGHDT and YYEEEE. V was pared by 5 bases and J by 4 bases, with 4 bases of the junction left unmatched. The CDR3 DNA follows: TGTGCCAGCAGATCACAGGGGGGCTATGGCTACACCTTC. Translated: CASRSQGGYGYTF.

The J gene is TRBJ2-5, the V gene TRBV12-3 or TRBV12-4; tentatively, D is TRBD1 (5 bases). V dropped 5 bases and J dropped 5 bases, with 12 bases sitting between them. The CDR3 runs to 13 residues. In DNA, the CDR3 is TGTGCCAGCAGTCCACAGGTCAGGGAGACCCAGTACTTC. It encodes CASSPQVRETQYF.

V gene TRBV28 combines with J gene TRBJ1-6; D perhaps matches TRBD1 (5 bases). This CDR3 is built from 12 residues. V lost 6 bases to trimming and J lost 12 bases, with 12 bases between them. CDR1 is MDHEN and CDR2 is SYDVKM in the germline V gene. CDR3 in amino acids: CASSRPGGPLHF. For the CDR3, the DNA is TGTGCCAGCAGCCGCCCGGGGGGACCCCTCCACTTT.

The chain carries TRBV5-1 and TRBJ1-2; perhaps TRBD1 as D (5 bases). Trimming cost V 0 bases and J 5 bases, with 11 bases left between them. From germline, CDR1 is SGHRS and CDR2 YFSETQ. The CDR3 runs 14 residues. CDR3: CASSLAGMEYGYTF. In nucleotides, the CDR3 is TGCGCCAGCAGCTTGGCAGGGATGGAGTATGGCTACACCTTC.

The chain couples TRBV5-1 to TRBJ1-2, with D unclear. The V gene's germline CDR1 is SGHRS and CDR2 YFSETQ. The V end was cut by 0 bases, the J end by 2 bases, with 8 bases between. The CDR3 covers 14 residues. The CDR3 DNA follows: TGCGCCAGCAGCTTGGAACCCGGGAACTATGGCTACACCTTC. Amino acid sequence: CASSLEPGNYGYTF. Using reference TRBV5-1 and TRBJ1-2 for the parts outside the CDR3, the full variable domain is KAGVTQTPRYLIKTRGQQVTLSCSPISGHRSVSWYQQTPGQGLQFLFEYFSETQRNKGNFPGRFSGRQFSNSRSEMNVSTLELGDSALYLCASSLEPGNYGYTFGSGTRLTVV.

The chain couples TRBV30 to TRBJ1-1, with D perhaps TRBD1 (6 bases). The CDR3 extends over 13 amino acids. Deletions cut 4 bases from V and 4 bases from J, with 13 bases between. CDR1 GTSNPN and CDR2 SVGIG come from the germline V gene (reference sequence). The CDR3 here is CAWNHGRGTEAFF. CDR3 nucleotide sequence: TGTGCCTGGAATCATGGCAGGGGCACTGAAGCTTTCTTT.

The J gene is TRBJ1-5, the V gene TRBV28; the match to TRBD1 covers 7 bases. This CDR3 has 14 residues. CDR1 is MDHEN, CDR2 SYDVKM, per germline. Germline trimming cut 6 bases from V and 8 bases from J; bases unmatched to any gene: 10. CDR3 in DNA: TGTGCCAGCAGCCGACCGCAGGGGGGAAAGCCCCAGCATTTT. Translated, it gives CASSRPQGGKPQHF. Full variable domain (outside the CDR3, taken from reference TRBV28 and TRBJ1-5): DVKVTQSSRYLVKRTGEKVFLECVQDMDHENMFWYRQDPGLGLRLIYFSYDVKMKEKGDIPEGYSVSREKKERFSLILESASTNQTSMYLCASSRPQGGKPQHFGDGTRLSIL.

The rearrangement uses TRBV5-6 and TRBJ2-5, with TRBD2 identical over 11 bases. V dropped 0 bases and J dropped 2; count of bases not matched to a gene: 3. CDR3 length: 16 residues. The germline V gene encodes CDR1 SGHDT and CDR2 YYEEEE. The CDR3, as DNA: TGTGCCAGCAGCTTGGGGCTAGCGGGGGGACAAGAGACCCAGTACTTC. This codes for CASSLGLAGGQETQYF.

V and J are TRBV10-3 and TRBJ2-1; TRBD2 matches 12 bases. Germline V gene sequence: CDR1 ENHRY, CDR2 SYGVKD. The V segment lost 7 bases and the J segment 0 bases; nucleotides outside the gene matches: 7. The CDR3 is made up of 17 amino acids. CDR3 coding DNA: TGTGCCATCATACGGACTAGCGGGAAGAGCTCCTACAATGAGCAGTTCTTC. This sequence encodes CAIIRTSGKSSYNEQFF.

The genes are TRBV2 and TRBJ2-1, with unresolved D. The CDR3 sequence is 11 residues long. Germline lookup yields CDR1 SNHLY and CDR2 FYNNEI. Trimming removed 4 bases from V and 5 bases from J, with 3 bases in between. The CDR3, as DNA: TGTGCCAGCAGTGTCAACAATGAGCAGTTCTTC. Translated, it gives CASSVNNEQFF.

This clone was detected once. The chain recombines TRBV29-1 with TRBJ2-3, with D unclear. Germline V gene lookup returns CDR1 SQVTM and CDR2 ANQGSEA. V lost 0 bases to trimming and J lost 4 bases, with 5 bases between them. This CDR3 has 12 residues. In nucleotides, the CDR3 is TGCAGCGTTGAAGACCGGGCAGATACGCAGTATTTT. Translating gives CSVEDRADTQYF.

There are a few counts of this clone. This chain uses TRBV19 with TRBJ1-5; 10 nucleotides match TRBD1. The CDR3 is made up of 15 amino acids. V lost 10 bases, J lost 0 bases, and 6 bases stayed unmatched. CDR1 is LNHDA and CDR2 is SQIVND in the germline V gene (reference sequence). The CDR3: CATRDRGNSNQPQHF. CDR3 DNA: TGTGCCACACGGGACAGGGGTAATAGCAATCAGCCCCAGCATTTT.

The chain employs TRBV23-1 and TRBJ2-7; maybe TRBD2 (8 bases). TRBV23-1 is an ORF, with its function uncertain. This CDR3 has 17 amino acids. The ends were cut back, 4 bases at V and 0 bases at J, with 19 bases in the middle. The CDR3 DNA sequence: TGCGCCAGCAGTCCAGGGGGTGCGCGGGAGGACTCCTACGAGCAGTACTTC. Its protein product is CASSPGGAREDSYEQYF.

The chain couples TRBV7-9 to TRBJ1-6; 9 bases are shared with TRBD1. The CDR3 is 14 amino acids. J was trimmed by 9 bases and V by 1 base; bases with no gene match: 1. CDR1 is SEHNR, CDR2 FQNEAQ, per germline (reference sequence). DNA for the CDR3: TGTGCCAGCAGCTTAGGGGGACAGGGTTCACCCCTCCACTTT. This encodes CASSLGGQGSPLHF.

The table lists this clone with a few counts. The genes are TRBV27 and TRBJ1-1; the D gene is possibly TRBD1 (5 bases). The length of the CDR3 is 13 residues. Germline V CDR1 and CDR2: MNHEY, SMNVEV (reference sequence). Between the trimmed V and J ends, which lost 9 bases and 5 bases, there was a span of 16 bases. In DNA, the CDR3 is TGTGCCAGTCAGGGCTCGGCGGGGACTGAAGCTTTCTTT. Residues: CASQGSAGTEAFF.

This chain joins TRBV9 and TRBJ2-1; tentative D call: TRBD1 (6 bases). This CDR3 region has 13 residues. Looked up from germline, CDR1 is SGDLS and CDR2 is YYNGEE. V was pared by 4 bases and J by 8 bases, with 13 bases between. CDR3 nucleotide sequence: TGTGCCAGCAGCTTACAGGGTTCGGATGAGCAGTTCTTC. Translation: CASSLQGSDEQFF.

This clone appeared a few times. The chain carries TRBV4-1 and TRBJ2-7; 10 nucleotides align to TRBD1. V trimming: 5 bases; J trimming: 0 bases; junction bases outside the gene matches: 4. This CDR3 has 15 amino acids. Per germline, CDR1 MGHRA and CDR2 YSYEKL. The CDR3 nucleotides are TGCGCCAGCAGCGGGGGACAGGGGAGCTCCTACGAGCAGTACTTC. It encodes CASSGGQGSSYEQYF.

The chain has TRBV5-1 and TRBJ2-7, with 7 bases aligning to TRBD1. The V gene's germline CDR1 is SGHRS and CDR2 YFSETQ. The length of the CDR3 is 15 residues. V lost 1 base and J lost 2; bases outside the gene matches: 6. In nucleotides, the CDR3 is TGCGCCAGCAGCTTGATTTCACAGGGGCCCTACGAGCAGTACTTC. It is translated as CASSLISQGPYEQYF.

This chain links TRBV2 with TRBJ2-7, with a tentative D call TRBD1 (5 bases). Trimming removed 7 bases at V and 6 bases at J, with 13 bases between. This CDR3 contains 12 residues. Germline V gene data show CDR1 as SNHLY and CDR2 as FYNNEI. CDR3 sequence reads: CASIPWQGEQYF. The CDR3 nucleotides are TGTGCCAGCATACCGTGGCAGGGCGAGCAGTACTTC.

This clone was counted only a few times. This rearrangement joins TRBV7-9 to TRBJ2-7; 7 nucleotides match TRBD1. CDR1 is SEHNR and CDR2 is FQNEAQ in the germline V gene (reference sequence). The CDR3 has 15 amino acids. The ends lost 6 bases at V and 6 bases at J; junction bases unmatched: 14. CDR3 protein: CASSSPQQGYGEQYF. CDR3 nucleotides: TGTGCCAGCAGTTCCCCCCAACAGGGGTATGGCGAGCAGTACTTC.